The 23 T cell receptor beta chains below all came from one sample that was sequenced in a study of control samples from healthy donors and cancer patients. Using immunoSEQ multiplex PCR, the repertoire was profiled, and TCRdb retains in-frame clones only, with some absent. In the table there are 130,000 or so clones, 94% of which are singletons. The sequencing input was blood. These receptors came from a man aged 35 to 55 in good health.

The V gene is TRBV6-2 or TRBV6-3, the J gene TRBJ1-5, with TRBD1 as a possible D gene (5 bases). The CDR3 sequence is 18 residues long. Trimming shortened V by 5 bases and J by 2 bases, and 22 bases separated the two germline ends. Looked up from germline, CDR1 is MNHEY and CDR2 is SVGEGT. The CDR3 DNA sequence: TGTGCCAGCAGTACGACGAGGGGCGGGGCAGGAGGCAATCAGCCCCAGCATTTT. Encoded protein: CASSTTRGGAGGNQPQHF.

The chain links TRBV6-2 or TRBV6-3 to TRBJ2-7; D unresolved. The V gene's germline CDR1 is MNHEY and CDR2 SVGEGT. The CDR3 contains 13 residues. The ends were cut back, 5 bases at V and 3 bases at J, with 11 bases in the middle. The CDR3 reads CASSPPPLYEQYF. Written as DNA, the CDR3 is TGTGCCAGCAGTCCCCCCCCGCTCTACGAGCAGTACTTC.

The rearrangement joins TRBV21-1 to TRBJ2-5; whether TRBD2, the table's D call, matches the DNA was not checked. TRBV21-1 is assigned pseudogene status. The CDR3 has 17 amino acids. CDR3 nucleotide sequence: TGTGCCAGCAGCAAAGGGGAGGGGGTCGCCGCGAGGGAGACCCAGTACTTC. As protein: CASSKGEGVAARETQYF.

The gene calls are TRBV7-2 and TRBJ1-6; 7 bases are a match to TRBD1. This CDR3 spans 14 amino acids. In germline, CDR1 is SGHTA, CDR2 FQGNSA. Losses at the gene ends were 5 bases for V and 5 bases for J; bases not matched to a gene: 3. As DNA, the CDR3 is TGTGCCAGCAGCCGTCAGGGGGATAATTCACCCCTCCACTTT. This codes for CASSRQGDNSPLHF.

V is TRBV6-4 and J is TRBJ2-1; 8 bases fit TRBD2. V lost 2 bases and J lost 0; bases outside the gene matches: 3. Germline V gene data show CDR1 as MRHNA and CDR2 as SNTAGT. The CDR3 is 16 amino acids. CDR3 DNA sequence: TGTGCCAGCAGTGACAGGGCGGGAGGCTCCTACAATGAGCAGTTCTTC. Residues: CASSDRAGGSYNEQFF.

This clone showed up just a few times. The chain recombines TRBV28 with TRBJ1-1, with a possible D match to TRBD1 (5 bases). Trimming removed 5 bases from V and 2 bases from J, with 18 bases in between. From germline, CDR1 is MDHEN and CDR2 SYDVKM. There are 16 residues in the CDR3. DNA for the CDR3: TGTGCCAGCAGTGGACTAGGGGTATCGGTAAACACTGAAGCTTTCTTT. Its protein product is CASSGLGVSVNTEAFF.

The V call is TRBV4-2, the J call TRBJ2-7; tentatively, D is TRBD1 (5 bases). Germline CDR1 and CDR2: LGHNA and YNFKEQ. This CDR3 is 14 amino acids long. Trimming took 0 bases from V and 3 from J, leaving 9 bases between them. CDR3 region: CASSQDRGGYEQYF. In nucleotides, the CDR3 is TGTGCCAGCAGCCAAGATAGGGGTGGCTACGAGCAGTACTTC.

In the case of this clone: Different DNA sequences within this sample yield the same CDR3. The CDR3 coding sequence is TGTGCCAGCAGCGTAGGAGGGGGAGAGCAGTACTTC. Its translation is CASSVGGGEQYF. The V call is TRBV9, the J call TRBJ2-7; D perhaps matches TRBD1 (6 bases). Germline CDR1 SGDLS, CDR2 YYNGEE. V lost 0 bases and J 7 bases, leaving 8 bases between the germline ends. CDR3 length: 12 residues.

The genes are TRBV7-8 and TRBJ1-2; 7 bases line up with TRBD1. J was trimmed by 4 bases and V by 1 base; bases with no gene match: 6. Per the germline V gene, CDR1 is SGHVS and CDR2 is FQNEAQ. The CDR3 has 15 residues. The CDR3 region is CASSLVVGGGYGYTF. CDR3 coding DNA: TGTGCCAGCAGCTTAGTGGTAGGGGGCGGCTATGGCTACACCTTC. Full variable domain (missing parts from reference TRBV7-8 and TRBJ1-2): GAGVSQSPRYKVAKRGQDVALRCDPISGHVSLFWYQQALGQGPEFLTYFQNEAQLDKSGLPSDRFFAERPEGSVSTLKIQRTQQEDSAVYLCASSLVVGGGYGYTFGSGTRLTVV.

This clone has more than one count but fewer than ten. J is TRBJ1-5 and V is TRBV6-5; a possible D gene is TRBD1 (5 bases). In germline, CDR1 is MNHEY, CDR2 SVGAGI. The CDR3 consists of 15 residues. Trimming cost V 5 bases and J 4 bases, with 15 bases left between them. The CDR3 coding sequence is TGTGCCAGCAGTCGGGGGGGGAGTGGGAATCAGCCCCAGCATTTT. It yields the protein CASSRGGSGNQPQHF.

This chain connects TRBV5-1 to TRBJ2-2, with D perhaps assigned TRBD1 or TRBD2 (5 bases each). Germline CDR1 and CDR2: SGHRS and YFSETQ. V was pared by 1 base and J by 3 bases, with 10 bases between. This CDR3 comprises 15 residues. CDR3 coding DNA: TGCGCCAGCAGCTTGAGTGGGGGATACACCGGGGAGCTGTTTTTT. It is translated as CASSLSGGYTGELFF.

The CDR3 nucleotides are TGTGCCAGCAGCCTCAGGGGGCGAAGGACTGAAGCTTTCTTT. It codes for CASSLRGRRTEAFF. V and J are TRBV28 and TRBJ1-1, with 8 bases that match TRBD1. The CDR3 is made up of 14 amino acids. The trim removed 6 bases at V and 5 bases at J, leaving 8 bases unmatched. CDR1 is MDHEN, CDR2 SYDVKM, per germline.

V gene TRBV18 combines with J gene TRBJ2-7, with D hard to call. CDR1 is KGHSH and CDR2 is LQKENI in the germline V gene. The V gene lost 3 bases and the J gene lost 7 bases, with 10 bases spanning the gap. This CDR3 has 12 amino acids. The CDR3 bases are TGTGCCAGCTCACCCGGGTTGCGGGAGCAGTACTTC. Protein product: CASSPGLREQYF.

The V call is TRBV6-5, the J call TRBJ1-2; perhaps TRBD1 as D (6 bases). Germline V gives CDR1 MNHEY, CDR2 SVGAGI. This CDR3 has 14 amino acids. Between the trimmed V and J ends, which lost 5 bases and 4 bases, there was a span of 14 bases. Written as DNA, the CDR3 is TGTGCCAGCAGTAGAAATCAGGGGCCCTATGGCTACACCTTC. Residues: CASSRNQGPYGYTF.

The V gene is TRBV7-2, the J gene TRBJ2-1; D may be TRBD1 (7 bases). CDR1 and CDR2 (germline): SGHTA, FQGNSA. The CDR3 sequence is 14 residues long. V was trimmed by 5 bases and J by 7 bases, leaving 15 bases between them. CDR3 sequence (DNA): TGTGCCAGCAGCGCCTTACAGGGGAGGAATGAGCAGTTCTTC. It translates to CASSALQGRNEQFF. The full variable domain, completed using reference TRBV7-2 and TRBJ2-1, is GAGVSQSPSNKVTEKGKDVELRCDPISGHTALYWYRQSLGQGLEFLIYFQGNSAPDKSGLPSDRFSAERTGGSVSTLTIQRTQQEDSAVYLCASSALQGRNEQFFGPGTRLTVL.

This clone was detected only once. The rearrangement joins TRBV7-9 to TRBJ1-3; D gene unclear. The V and J ends lost 2 bases and 0 bases respectively, with 11 bases between them. CDR3 size: 16 residues. The germline V gene has CDR1 SEHNR and CDR2 FQNEAQ (reference sequence). The CDR3 here is CASSLSLSSSGNTIYF. DNA for the CDR3: TGTGCCAGCAGCTTAAGCCTGTCAAGCTCTGGAAACACCATATATTTT.

The chain has TRBV19 and TRBJ2-7, with 8 bases lining up with TRBD2. The J segment lost 5 bases and the V segment lost 3 bases, leaving 9 bases of the junction unmatched. The CDR3 has 15 amino acids. Germline V gene data show CDR1 as LNHDA and CDR2 as SQIVND (reference sequence). The CDR3 DNA sequence: TGTGCCAGTAGTATTCTGGCGGGAGGAGGGAACGAGCAGTACTTC. It codes for CASSILAGGGNEQYF.

The count of this clone is one. The V and J genes are TRBV4-3 and TRBJ2-5; a possible D gene is TRBD1 (7 bases). The CDR3 sequence is 15 residues long. The V and J ends lost 0 bases and 4 bases respectively, with 12 bases between them. CDR1 LGHNA and CDR2 YSLEER come from the germline V gene. The CDR3 bases are TGCGCCAGCAGCCAAGATGGAGGGGGCCCAGAGACCCAGTACTTC. It encodes CASSQDGGGPETQYF.

This chain joins TRBV3-1 (or the pseudogene TRBV3-2) and TRBJ2-7; 9 positions agree with TRBD1. V shed 2 bases and J 2 bases; nucleotides not matched to a gene: 1. The CDR3 consists of 14 residues. The germline V gene encodes CDR1 LGHDT and CDR2 YNNKEL (reference sequence). DNA for the CDR3: TGTGCCAGCAGCCAAAGGACAGGGGCCTACGAGCAGTACTTC. This translates into CASSQRTGAYEQYF.

The genes are TRBV5-1 and TRBJ1-3; no definite D call. V gave up 0 bases and J gave up 0 bases, with 10 bases separating them. This CDR3 is built from 16 residues. Germline V lookup: CDR1 SGHRS, CDR2 YFSETQ. The CDR3 nucleotides are TGCGCCAGCAGCTTGGATGGACCCGTCTCTGGAAACACCATATATTTT. The encoded protein is CASSLDGPVSGNTIYF.

The gene calls are TRBV6-5 and TRBJ2-2, with a possible D match to TRBD2 (5 bases). Germline lookup yields CDR1 MNHEY and CDR2 SVGAGI. The CDR3 consists of 14 residues. With 8 bases removed from V and 2 bases from J, the gap between germline ends came to 12 bases. CDR3 bases: TGTGCCAGCTTACTGGGAGTAAACACCGGGGAGCTGTTTTTT. Its protein is CASLLGVNTGELFF.

With regard to this clone: The sample contains more than one DNA sequence encoding this CDR3. J is TRBJ1-1 and V is TRBV3-1 (or the pseudogene TRBV3-2); D remains ambiguous. The germline CDR1 and CDR2 sequences are LGHDT and YNNKEL (reference sequence). This CDR3 has 13 residues. V lost 4 bases and J 1 base, leaving 7 bases between the germline ends. The CDR3 DNA follows: TGTGCCAGCAGCCTCCCGGCGAACACTGAAGCTTTCTTT. This codes for CASSLPANTEAFF.

V usage is TRBV5-1 and J usage is TRBJ1-6; TRBD1 might be the D (5 bases). Per germline, CDR1 SGHRS and CDR2 YFSETQ. With 4 bases removed from V and 2 bases from J, the gap between germline ends came to 10 bases. CDR3 length: 15 residues. This chain's CDR3 is CASSERGTYNSPLHF. The CDR3 DNA sequence: TGCGCCAGCAGCGAGCGGGGGACCTATAATTCACCCCTCCACTTT.